Each of the 20 T cell receptor beta chains below was sequenced from the same sample in a study of cytomegalovirus exposure and HLA in healthy donors. 60 Vbeta and 13 Jbeta primers were used in PCR. The data were produced by immunoSEQ multiplex PCR, yet TCRdb's version contains in-frame clones alone and is incomplete. This table holds some 150,000 clones, about three quarters found once. The specimen sequenced was PBMCs. These receptor sequences come from a male donor in good health and CMV-seronegative.

CDR3 in DNA: TGTGCCAGCAGCTCGGACAGGATCACAGATACGCAGTATTTT. Protein sequence: CASSSDRITDTQYF. J is TRBJ2-3 and V is TRBV5-4, with TRBD1 matching 7 bases. The CDR3 is made up of 14 amino acids. Germline V lookup: CDR1 SGHNT, CDR2 YYREEE (reference sequence). V lost 3 bases to trimming and J lost 2 bases; unmatched junction nucleotides: 3.

V gene TRBV18 combines with J gene TRBJ2-2; D might be TRBD1 (6 bases). V was trimmed by 6 bases and J by 1 base, leaving 9 bases between them. The germline V gene has CDR1 KGHSH and CDR2 LQKENI. This CDR3 contains 14 residues. CDR3 nucleotides: TGTGCCAGCTCCGTGGGACAGAACACCGGGGAGCTGTTTTTT. Translation: CASSVGQNTGELFF.

This clone was detected only once. This chain links TRBV12-5 with TRBJ2-1, with a possible D match to TRBD2 (6 bases). Germline assignment: CDR1 LGHNT and CDR2 FRNRAP. Trimming took off 5 bases at V and 3 bases at J, with 17 bases between the two ends. CDR3 size: 16 residues. Here the CDR3 reads CASGPPGREVYNEQFF. In nucleotides, the CDR3 is TGTGCTAGTGGTCCCCCCGGCAGGGAGGTCTACAATGAGCAGTTCTTC.

This clone was seen a handful of times. The chain is built from TRBV2 and TRBJ1-1; unclear D gene. The germline V gene encodes CDR1 SNHLY and CDR2 FYNNEI. V lost 5 bases to trimming and J lost 3 bases, with 10 bases between them. This CDR3 comprises 13 residues. The CDR3 bases are TGTGCCAGCAGTCCTAGTGGGTACACTGAAGCTTTCTTT. This encodes CASSPSGYTEAFF.

The CDR3 bases are TGTGCCAGCAGACATGACAGTACCAATGAGCAGTTCTTC. The encoded protein is CASRHDSTNEQFF. V usage is TRBV6-5 and J usage is TRBJ2-1; maybe TRBD1 (5 bases). The CDR3 contains 13 residues. The ends were cut back, 6 bases at V and 6 bases at J, with 12 bases in the middle. Germline CDR1 MNHEY, CDR2 SVGAGI.

V and J are TRBV7-2 and TRBJ1-1; TRBD1 might be the D (6 bases). The CDR3 extends over 13 amino acids. Trimming took off 6 bases at V and 1 base at J, with 9 bases between the two ends. The V gene's germline CDR1 is SGHTA and CDR2 FQGNSA. The CDR3: CASRGQRNTEAFF. In DNA form, the CDR3 reads TGTGCCAGCAGAGGACAGAGGAACACTGAAGCTTTCTTT.

As DNA, the CDR3 is TGTGCCATCAGTGAGGTTGGGACAGGGGGAGAGCAGTACTTC. This sequence encodes CAISEVGTGGEQYF. The chain carries TRBV10-3 and TRBJ2-7; 11 nucleotides agree with TRBD1. CDR1 and CDR2 from the germline V gene are ENHRY and SYGVKD. V gave up 2 bases and J gave up 7 bases; unmatched junction bases: 4. The CDR3 runs to 14 residues.

The chain joins TRBV7-9 to TRBJ1-1; no clear D. Looked up from germline, CDR1 is SEHNR and CDR2 is FQNEAQ (reference sequence). The CDR3 runs 15 residues. V was pared by 1 base and J by 1 base, with 10 bases between. As DNA, the CDR3 is TGTGCCAGCAGCTTAGTCACAGCTCAGAACACTGAAGCTTTCTTT. Residues: CASSLVTAQNTEAFF.

This chain joins TRBV6-5 and TRBJ1-2; D may be TRBD1 (5 bases). The germline V gene encodes CDR1 MNHEY and CDR2 SVGAGI. The ends were cut back, 7 bases at V and 5 bases at J, with 20 bases in the middle. The CDR3 extends over 15 amino acids. The CDR3 nucleotides are TGTGCCAGCACCCCGGGACTCACTGCGGGGTATGGCTACACCTTC. This sequence encodes CASTPGLTAGYGYTF.

The chain employs TRBV30 and TRBJ2-7; 8 bases map to TRBD1. The germline V gene encodes CDR1 GTSNPN and CDR2 SVGIG (reference sequence). V was pared by 3 bases and J by 4 bases, with 11 bases of the junction left unmatched. The CDR3 extends over 15 amino acids. The CDR3 sequence is CAWSRRSGGAYEQYF. In nucleotides, the CDR3 is TGTGCCTGGAGCAGACGGTCAGGGGGCGCGTACGAGCAGTACTTC.

This clone turned up a few times. The genes are TRBV27 and TRBJ1-1; TRBD1 agrees at 8 bases. This CDR3 contains 15 residues. Losses at the gene ends were 1 base for V and 0 bases for J; bases not matched to a gene: 1. CDR1 and CDR2 (germline): MNHEY, SMNVEV (reference sequence). The CDR3 protein is CASSLWGQVNTEAFF. The CDR3, as DNA: TGTGCCAGCAGTTTATGGGGACAGGTGAACACTGAAGCTTTCTTT.

This clone was detected a few times. The rearrangement links TRBV18 to TRBJ2-3; the D gene is possibly TRBD2 (7 bases). Germline V gene sequence: CDR1 KGHSH, CDR2 LQKENI. The V end lost 2 bases, the J end lost 4 bases, and 10 bases lay between the germline ends. The CDR3 consists of 14 residues. CDR3 in amino acids: CASSPMRGPDTQYF. The CDR3, as DNA: TGTGCCAGCTCACCAATGCGGGGGCCAGATACGCAGTATTTT.

The V call is TRBV5-4, the J call TRBJ2-5; 7 bases align to TRBD2. The CDR3 contains 17 residues. V lost 4 bases to trimming and J lost 2 bases; unmatched junction nucleotides: 14. CDR1 is SGHNT and CDR2 is YYREEE in the germline V gene (reference sequence). CDR3 amino acids: CASSPSRLAGSQETQYF. CDR3 nucleotide sequence: TGTGCCAGCAGCCCATCGAGACTAGCCGGTTCTCAAGAGACCCAGTACTTC.

This clone was counted only a few times. The rearrangement uses TRBV6-5 and TRBJ1-5, with no clear D. V was shortened by 4 bases and J by 4 bases, with 8 bases between the two germline ends. This CDR3 has 13 residues. The V gene's germline CDR1 is MNHEY and CDR2 SVGAGI. CDR3 nucleotide sequence: TGTGCCAGCAGTTTAGCCGCTAATCAGCCCCAGCATTTT. Translation gives CASSLAANQPQHF.

The V call is TRBV4-1, the J call TRBJ1-4; D is uncertain. This CDR3 has 15 amino acids. From germline, CDR1 is MGHRA and CDR2 YSYEKL. Trimming cost V 0 bases and J 5 bases, with 10 bases left between them. CDR3: CASSQEGGRNEKLFF. The CDR3 DNA reads TGCGCCAGCAGCCAAGAGGGAGGGAGGAATGAAAAACTGTTTTTT.

This clone was seen a few times. The rearrangement links TRBV7-7 to TRBJ2-2; D might be TRBD2 (6 bases). The V end lost 5 bases, the J end lost 5 bases, and 9 bases lay between the germline ends. The length of the CDR3 is 13 residues. CDR1 and CDR2 (germline): SSHAT, FNYEAQ (reference sequence). The CDR3, as DNA: TGTGCCAGCAGCGAGACTAGGACCGGGGAGCTGTTTTTT. Protein: CASSETRTGELFF.

As DNA, the CDR3 is TGTGCCAGCAGCTTATTAGGGGCTAACACTGAAGCTTTCTTT. It codes for CASSLLGANTEAFF. V is TRBV7-3 and J is TRBJ1-1; a weak D match, TRBD1 (5 bases). V was trimmed by 2 bases and J by 2 bases, leaving 9 bases between them. CDR3 length: 14 amino acids. Germline loops: CDR1 SGHTA, CDR2 FQGTGA.

The chain carries TRBV5-6 and TRBJ2-7, with 7 bases aligning to TRBD1. There are 15 residues in the CDR3. V dropped 4 bases and J dropped 5; count of bases not matched to a gene: 12. Per the germline V gene, CDR1 is SGHDT and CDR2 is YYEEEE. DNA for the CDR3: TGTGCCAGCAGCCACAGACAGGGTGTTAGGCACGAGCAGTACTTC. Translation gives CASSHRQGVRHEQYF.

V is TRBV6-6 and J is TRBJ2-7; a possible D gene is TRBD1 (6 bases). The CDR3 is 15 residues long. Germline V gene sequence: CDR1 MNHNY, CDR2 SVGAGI (reference sequence). Trimming removed 4 bases from V and 2 bases from J, with 15 bases in between. As DNA, the CDR3 is TGTGCCAGCAGTTCCCGGGACACCTTAACCTACGAGCAGTACTTC. Translated, it gives CASSSRDTLTYEQYF.

This rearrangement joins TRBV5-4 to TRBJ2-3; TRBD2 aligns across 10 bases. V trimming: 1 base; J trimming: 9 bases; junction bases outside the gene matches: 5. The CDR3 totals 14 residues. Germline V gene lookup returns CDR1 SGHNT and CDR2 YYREEE (reference sequence). CDR3: CASSLSGGARTQYF. The DNA for the CDR3 is TGTGCCAGCAGCTTGAGCGGGGGGGCCCGCACGCAGTATTTT. The full variable domain, in which reference TRBV5-4 and TRBJ2-3 provide the parts outside the CDR3, is ETGVTQSPTHLIKTRGQQVTLRCSSQSGHNTVSWYQQALGQGPQFIFQYYREEENGRGNFPPRFSGLQFPNYSSELNVNALELDDSALYLCASSLSGGARTQYFGPGTRLTVL.